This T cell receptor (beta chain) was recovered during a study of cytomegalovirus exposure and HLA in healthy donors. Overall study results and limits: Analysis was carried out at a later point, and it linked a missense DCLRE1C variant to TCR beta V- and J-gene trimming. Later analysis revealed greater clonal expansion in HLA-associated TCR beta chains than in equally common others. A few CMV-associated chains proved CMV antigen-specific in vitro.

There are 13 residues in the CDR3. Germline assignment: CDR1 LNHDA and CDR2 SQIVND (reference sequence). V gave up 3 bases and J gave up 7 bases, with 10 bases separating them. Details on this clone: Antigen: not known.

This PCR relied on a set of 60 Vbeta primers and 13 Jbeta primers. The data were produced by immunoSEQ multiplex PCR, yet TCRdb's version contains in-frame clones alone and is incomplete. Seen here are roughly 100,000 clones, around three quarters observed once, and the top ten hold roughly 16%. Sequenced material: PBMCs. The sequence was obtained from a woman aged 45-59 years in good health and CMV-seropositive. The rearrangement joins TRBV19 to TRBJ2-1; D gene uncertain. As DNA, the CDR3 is TGTGCCAGTAGTATCACAACGTCTAATGAGCAGTTCTTC. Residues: CASSITTSNEQFF.